Shown below are 8 T cell receptor beta chains from a single sample sequenced in a study of response to subunit inactivated influenza vaccine. MiXCR, run by TCRdb on the RT-PCR reads, gives a single entry per CDR3 protein. The data show 650,000 to 800,000 distinct CDR3 sequences, roughly 13% seen once. The starting material was PBMCs from blood, obtained around two weeks before vaccination. The receptors shown here come from a man aged 50-59 years who received an inactivated influenza vaccine.

In its sample, this clonotype was seen a few times. The gene calls are TRBV29-1 and TRBJ1-6; no clear D gene. V was pared by 6 bases and J by 7 bases, with 13 bases between. Germline loops: CDR1 SQVTM, CDR2 ANQGSEA. The CDR3 consists of 13 residues. This CDR3 is CSVRRDRNSPLHF. CDR3 DNA: TGCAGCGTGAGACGGGATCGGAATTCACCCCTCCACTTT.

The chain combines TRBV12-3 or TRBV12-4 with TRBJ1-2; D gene uncertain. V lost 5 bases and J lost 6, with 10 bases in between. The CDR3 extends over 12 amino acids. The CDR3 bases are TGTGCCAGCAGTCCACAGTGGAATGGCTACACCTTC. The encoded protein is CASSPQWNGYTF.

The rearrangement links TRBV11-2 to TRBJ2-3; 7 bases fit TRBD2. Germline values: CDR1 SGHAT, CDR2 FQNNGV. The CDR3 runs to 14 residues. Losses at the gene ends were 2 bases for V and 6 bases for J; bases not matched to a gene: 5. The CDR3 loop reads CASSLLTSLDTQYF. The CDR3 region has the DNA TGTGCCAGCAGCTTATTGACTAGCTTGGATACGCAGTATTTT.

This clonotype was seen ten or more times. V gene TRBV7-9 combines with J gene TRBJ2-7, with D possibly matching TRBD1 (6 bases). CDR1 is SEHNR and CDR2 is FQNEAQ in the germline V gene (reference sequence). V lost 5 bases, J lost 3 bases, and 17 bases lay in between. This CDR3 region has 15 residues. CDR3 coding DNA: TGTGCCAGCAGCCCACCGGGGACACAGAACTACGAGCAGTACTTC. As protein: CASSPPGTQNYEQYF.

The chain joins TRBV5-1 to TRBJ2-7; maybe TRBD1 (5 bases). CDR3 size: 14 residues. Looked up from germline, CDR1 is SGHRS and CDR2 is YFSETQ. V was shortened by 5 bases and J by 2 bases, with 14 bases between the two germline ends. DNA of the CDR3: TGCGCCAGCAGGAGACAGCCTGAACCCTACGAGCAGTACTTC. It is translated as CASRRQPEPYEQYF.

This clonotype was seen more than once but under ten times. This sequence joins TRBV5-1 and TRBJ2-5; 8 nucleotides match TRBD1. The CDR3 length is 14 residues. The V gene end was trimmed by 4 bases and the J gene end by 5 bases; junction bases not matched to a gene: 7. Per the germline V gene, CDR1 is SGHRS and CDR2 is YFSETQ. The CDR3 loop reads CASSVQGARETQYF. In nucleotides, the CDR3 is TGCGCCAGCAGCGTCCAGGGGGCGCGGGAGACCCAGTACTTC.

This chain links TRBV6-2 or TRBV6-3 with TRBJ1-1; TRBD1 agrees at 7 bases. The J segment lost 1 base and the V segment lost 2 bases, leaving 4 bases of the junction unmatched. Germline V lookup: CDR1 MNHEY, CDR2 SVGEGT. The CDR3 has 15 amino acids. CDR3 DNA sequence: TGTGCCAGCAGTTACGGGGACAGCGCGAACACTGAAGCTTTCTTT. Its translation: CASSYGDSANTEAFF.

This chain connects TRBV12-3 or TRBV12-4 to TRBJ1-3; D not resolved. This CDR3 spans 16 amino acids. V shed 1 base and J shed 0 bases, with 10 bases lying between them. The CDR3 nucleotides are TGTGCCAGCAGTTTAGTCGGACGGGGCTCTGGAAACACCATATATTTT. Encoded protein: CASSLVGRGSGNTIYF.